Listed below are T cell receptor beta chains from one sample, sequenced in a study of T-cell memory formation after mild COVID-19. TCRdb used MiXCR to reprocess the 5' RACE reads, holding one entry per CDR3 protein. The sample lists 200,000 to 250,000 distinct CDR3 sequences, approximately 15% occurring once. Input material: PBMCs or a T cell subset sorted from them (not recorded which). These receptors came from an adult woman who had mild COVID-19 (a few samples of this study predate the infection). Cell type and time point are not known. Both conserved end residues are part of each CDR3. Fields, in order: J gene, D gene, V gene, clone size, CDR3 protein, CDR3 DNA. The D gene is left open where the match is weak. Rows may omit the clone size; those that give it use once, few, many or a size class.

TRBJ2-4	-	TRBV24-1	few	CATSGTVHPNIQYF	TGTGCCACCAGTGGGACAGTGCACCCGAACATTCAGTACTTC
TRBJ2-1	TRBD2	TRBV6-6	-	CASRSGGPRSYNEQFF	TGTGCCAGCCGGTCGGGGGGGCCTCGGTCCTACAATGAGCAGTTCTTC
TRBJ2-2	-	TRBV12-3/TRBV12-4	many	CASSSDSYTGELFF	TGTGCCAGCAGTTCGGACTCATACACCGGGGAGCTGTTTTTT
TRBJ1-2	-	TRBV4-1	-	CASSQRPDENYGYTF	TGCGCCAGCAGCCAACGGCCAGATGAGAACTATGGCTACACCTTC
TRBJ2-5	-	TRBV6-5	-	CASSYSPVLRDGYQETQYF	TGTGCCAGCAGTTACTCGCCCGTGCTCCGGGACGGGTACCAGGAGACCCAGTACTTC
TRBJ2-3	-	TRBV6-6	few	CASSYSFTVASTDTQYF	TGTGCCAGCAGTTACTCGTTTACAGTCGCTAGCACAGATACGCAGTATTTT
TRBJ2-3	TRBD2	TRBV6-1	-	CASRLTSGITDTQYF	TGTGCCAGCAGGCTTACTAGCGGGATTACAGATACGCAGTATTTT
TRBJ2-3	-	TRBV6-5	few	CASSHTNPGTDTQYF	TGTGCCAGCAGCCATACTAACCCTGGCACAGATACGCAGTATTTT
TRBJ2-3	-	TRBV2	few	CASSAGAYTQYF	TGTGCCAGCAGTGCGGGGGCCTATACGCAGTATTTT
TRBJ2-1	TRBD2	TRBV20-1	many	CSARSLAGGSYNEQFF	TGCAGTGCTAGATCACTAGCGGGGGGCTCCTACAATGAGCAGTTCTTC
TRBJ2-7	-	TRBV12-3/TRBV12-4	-	CASSLSWVAGDEQYF	TGTGCCAGCAGTTTATCTTGGGTGGCAGGGGACGAGCAGTACTTC
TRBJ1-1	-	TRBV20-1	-	CSASRPTEAFF	TGCAGTGCTAGTCGACCCACTGAAGCTTTCTTT
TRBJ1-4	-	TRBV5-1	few	CASSFQTTNEKLFF	TGCGCCAGCAGCTTCCAGACAACTAATGAAAAACTGTTTTTT
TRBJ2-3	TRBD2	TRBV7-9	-	CASSSGLAGARTDTQYF	TGTGCCAGCAGCTCGGGACTAGCGGGGGCCCGCACAGATACGCAGTATTTT
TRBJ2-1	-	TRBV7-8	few	CASRSGVSSYNEQFF	TGTGCCAGCAGATCAGGGGTTAGCTCCTACAATGAGCAGTTCTTC
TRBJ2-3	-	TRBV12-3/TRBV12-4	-	CASSYRPEGTDTQYF	TGTGCCAGCAGTTACCGGCCCGAGGGCACAGATACGCAGTATTTT
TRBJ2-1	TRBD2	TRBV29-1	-	CSVPRSRTSGFYNEQFF	TGCAGCGTTCCTCGATCCCGGACTAGCGGGTTTTACAATGAGCAGTTCTTC
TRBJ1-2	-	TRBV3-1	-	CASSQGPGWTYGYTF	TGTGCCAGCAGCCAAGGACCGGGGTGGACTTATGGCTACACCTTC